The 20 T cell receptor beta chains given below trace back to one sample, sequenced in a study of liver allograft versus peripheral blood T cells. The wider study: Liver transplant recipients had T cell receptor repertoires compared between transplanted liver and peripheral blood.

TCRdb reprocessed the reads via MiXCR and lists one record per CDR3 protein. The sample consists of about 11,000 distinct CDR3 sequences, roughly 23% of them appearing once. The receptors originated from a human patient who had a liver transplant. Some T cells may arise from the graft donor.

The chain combines TRBV9 with TRBJ2-1; the D gene is possibly TRBD2 (6 bases). The CDR3 consists of 16 residues. Trimming stripped 0 bases from V and 3 bases from J, with 13 bases between. Germline lookup yields CDR1 SGDLS and CDR2 YYNGEE. This CDR3 is CASSVGGERFYNEQFF. The CDR3 DNA follows: TGTGCCAGCAGCGTAGGGGGGGAAAGGTTCTACAATGAGCAGTTCTTC. The variable domain in full, completed from reference TRBV9 and TRBJ2-1, reads DSGVTQTPKHLITATGQRVTLRCSPRSGDLSVYWYQQSLDQGLQFLIQYYNGEERAKGNILERFSAQQFPDLHSELNLSSLELGDSALYFCASSVGGERFYNEQFFGPGTRLTVL.

This sequence joins TRBV5-4 and TRBJ1-2; weak D call: TRBD1 (5 bases). Germline values: CDR1 SGHNT, CDR2 YYREEE (reference sequence). V was shortened by 4 bases and J by 1 base, with 8 bases between the two germline ends. The CDR3 spans 13 residues. CDR3 protein: CASSPDSNYGYTF. The CDR3 nucleotides are TGTGCCAGCAGCCCCGACAGTAACTATGGCTACACCTTC.

This clonotype was observed many times. V gene TRBV6-2 or TRBV6-3 combines with J gene TRBJ1-3, with D unclear. CDR3 length: 15 amino acids. The germline CDR1 and CDR2 sequences are MNHEY and SVGEGT. V gave up 2 bases and J gave up 2 bases, with 10 bases separating them. As DNA, the CDR3 is TGTGCCAGCAGTTACATCGGCAGGCCTGGAAACACCATATATTTT. It is translated as CASSYIGRPGNTIYF.

The genes are TRBV6-2 or TRBV6-3 and TRBJ1-5, with D possibly TRBD1 on 6 matching bases. CDR3 size: 14 residues. Germline CDR1 reads MNHEY; CDR2 reads SVGEGT. Deletions cut 4 bases from V and 3 bases from J, with 10 bases between. The CDR3 region has the DNA TGTGCCAGCAGTTTTTGGGGGCTCAATCAGCCCCAGCATTTT. It encodes CASSFWGLNQPQHF.

V and J are TRBV6-1 and TRBJ2-1; D is uncertain. Trimming left V 5 bases short and J 7 bases short, with 18 bases between. The CDR3 spans 15 residues. Germline CDR1 MNHNS, CDR2 SASEGT. For the CDR3, the DNA is TGTGCCAGCAGTTTCTACCTGACTCCGCAAAATGAGCAGTTCTTC. It translates to CASSFYLTPQNEQFF.

This clonotype was found a few times. The rearrangement uses TRBV18 and TRBJ2-2; D is ambiguous. The CDR3 runs to 14 residues. V shed 2 bases and J shed 0 bases, with 4 bases lying between them. Germline CDR1 is KGHSH and CDR2 is LQKENI. In DNA form, the CDR3 reads TGTGCCAGCTCACCATCCACGAACACCGGGGAGCTGTTTTTT. Encoded protein: CASSPSTNTGELFF.

The V call is TRBV18, the J call TRBJ2-6; D is unresolved. Germline lookup yields CDR1 KGHSH and CDR2 LQKENI. Trimming cost V 3 bases and J 4 bases, with 7 bases left between them. This CDR3 spans 14 amino acids. CDR3 loop: CASSPAPGANVLTF. The CDR3 DNA reads as TGTGCCAGCTCACCGGCTCCCGGGGCCAACGTCCTGACTTTC.

This clonotype has at least ten counts. The chain recombines TRBV5-4 with TRBJ2-1; 7 bases line up with TRBD1. This CDR3 region has 14 residues. The germline V gene encodes CDR1 SGHNT and CDR2 YYREEE (reference sequence). J was trimmed by 8 bases and V by 4 bases; bases with no gene match: 9. DNA of the CDR3: TGTGCCAGCAGCGACAGGGCCGGGATCCATGAGCAGTTCTTC. Translated: CASSDRAGIHEQFF.

The sample holds a few counts of this clonotype. The V and J genes are TRBV14 and TRBJ1-1; D may be TRBD1 (5 bases). V was pared by 1 base and J by 0 bases, with 12 bases between. CDR3 size: 16 residues. From germline, CDR1 is SGHDN and CDR2 FVKESK. CDR3 region: CASSQVGVTVNTEAFF. The CDR3 region has the DNA TGTGCCAGCAGCCAAGTGGGGGTGACGGTGAACACTGAAGCTTTCTTT.

V gene TRBV16 combines with J gene TRBJ2-7; D unresolved. CDR1 is KGHSY and CDR2 is FQNENV in the germline V gene. V lost 1 base, J lost 3 bases, and 10 bases lay in between. The CDR3 is made up of 14 amino acids. The CDR3 DNA reads TGTGCCAGCAGCCAATTCAGGACCTACTACGAGCAGTACTTC. This translates into CASSQFRTYYEQYF.

This clonotype was seen many times. V gene TRBV19 combines with J gene TRBJ1-1; 9 bases fit TRBD1. Germline-derived CDR1 and CDR2 are LNHDA and SQIVND (reference sequence). This CDR3 comprises 13 residues. Unmatched junction bases numbered 2, after V lost 2 bases and J lost 7 bases. The CDR3 here is CASSIRGQGEAFF. The CDR3 coding sequence is TGTGCCAGTAGTATAAGGGGACAGGGTGAAGCTTTCTTT.

By share, this clonotype ranks as medium-sized. The genes are TRBV10-3 and TRBJ1-2; tentative D call: TRBD1 (6 bases). This CDR3 spans 14 amino acids. Germline CDR1 is ENHRY and CDR2 is SYGVKD. The V gene lost 4 bases and the J gene lost 1 base, with 10 bases spanning the gap. CDR3 sequence reads: CAISAGQNNYGYTF. The DNA for the CDR3 is TGTGCCATCAGTGCCGGACAGAATAACTATGGCTACACCTTC.

In this sample, this clonotype turned up a few times. V usage is TRBV20-1 and J usage is TRBJ1-3; a possible D gene is TRBD1 (6 bases). The germline V gene has CDR1 DFQATT and CDR2 SNEGSKA (reference sequence). V lost 4 bases to trimming and J lost 1 base, with 11 bases between them. CDR3 length: 14 residues. The CDR3 here is CSAKNDRSGNTIYF. CDR3 bases: TGCAGTGCTAAGAACGACAGGTCTGGAAACACCATATATTTT.

By share, this clonotype ranks as medium-sized. This chain connects TRBV29-1 to TRBJ2-1; D gene uncertain. This CDR3 contains 12 residues. The germline gives CDR1 SQVTM, CDR2 ANQGSEA. V lost 2 bases and J 8 bases, leaving 10 bases between the germline ends. For the CDR3, the DNA is TGCAGCGTTGAAAGGGCCGCAGATGAGCAGTTCTTC. The encoded protein is CSVERAADEQFF.

The chain uses TRBV7-9 and TRBJ1-6, with 10 bases that match TRBD1. Germline CDR1 SEHNR, CDR2 FQNEAQ (reference sequence). This CDR3 contains 15 residues. Trimming took 3 bases from V and 8 from J; bases not matched to a gene: 4. The CDR3 sequence is CASSLTGGMYSPLHF. The CDR3 nucleotides are TGTGCCAGCAGCTTGACAGGGGGCATGTATTCACCCCTCCACTTT.

This clonotype showed up many times. The chain carries TRBV6-2 or TRBV6-3 and TRBJ2-1, with D perhaps being TRBD1 or TRBD2 (5 bases each). CDR1 MNHEY and CDR2 SVGEGT come from the germline V gene. With 2 bases removed from V and 13 bases from J, the gap between germline ends came to 21 bases. The CDR3 is made up of 15 amino acids. The CDR3 coding sequence is TGTGCCAGCAGTTACCGTGAAAATCCGGGGACCTTTCAGTTCTTC. It encodes CASSYRENPGTFQFF.

This chain uses TRBV7-9 with TRBJ1-6, with D unresolved. V shed 0 bases and J shed 5 bases, with 14 bases lying between them. Germline CDR1 and CDR2: SEHNR and FQNEAQ (reference sequence). This CDR3 contains 17 residues. In nucleotides, the CDR3 is TGTGCCAGCAGCTTAGCGCACACGGAAACCAATAATTCACCCCTCCACTTT. This sequence encodes CASSLAHTETNNSPLHF.

This clonotype was seen more than once but under ten times. The chain employs TRBV7-9 and TRBJ2-3; no clear D gene. CDR1 is SEHNR and CDR2 is FQNEAQ in the germline V gene (reference sequence). CDR3 length: 14 residues. V was shortened by 5 bases and J by 1 base, with 10 bases between the two germline ends. The CDR3 nucleotides read TGTGCCAGCAGCCCATACCTGCGCACAGATACGCAGTATTTT. Its translation: CASSPYLRTDTQYF. Combining the CDR3 with reference TRBV7-9 and TRBJ2-3 gives the whole variable domain DTGVSQNPRHKITKRGQNVTFRCDPISEHNRLYWYRQTLGQGPEFLTYFQNEAQLEKSRLLSDRFSAERPKGSFSTLEIQRTEQGDSAMYLCASSPYLRTDTQYFGPGTRLTVL.

This clonotype is labeled medium-sized. The rearrangement links TRBV27 to TRBJ1-5; D is ambiguous. The CDR3 has 17 amino acids. Germline CDR1 MNHEY, CDR2 SMNVEV (reference sequence). Trimming shortened V by 1 base and J by 1 base, and 14 bases separated the two germline ends. CDR3 amino acids: CASSLYSLGRSNQPQHF. In nucleotides, the CDR3 is TGTGCCAGCAGTTTATATTCATTAGGGAGGAGCAATCAGCCCCAGCATTTT.

Sample share makes this clonotype medium-sized. The chain carries TRBV18 and TRBJ1-1, with a tentative D call TRBD1 (5 bases). CDR1 is KGHSH and CDR2 is LQKENI in the germline V gene. CDR3 size: 14 residues. V gave up 4 bases and J gave up 1 base, with 10 bases separating them. As DNA, the CDR3 is TGTGCCAGCTCACGGGGCACTGGGAACACTGAAGCTTTCTTT. Protein sequence: CASSRGTGNTEAFF.